This TCR beta chain was identified in a study of T cells in Graves' hyperthyroidism and ophthalmopathy. The length of the CDR3 is 13 residues. Trimming stripped 6 bases from V and 4 bases from J, with 12 bases between. Germline assignment: CDR1 SEHNR and CDR2 FQNEAQ (reference sequence). It was RNA transcripts that yielded the amplified TCR beta CDR3 regions. First-round RT-PCR of the TCR CDR3 relied on the HTBI primer set. TCRdb independently ran MiXCR on the multiplex PCR reads; one entry per CDR3 protein. This table has a few hundred thousand distinct CDR3 sequences, around 15% appearing once. Clinical symptoms, serum thyroxine, TRAb, thyroid ultrasound and orbital computed tomography informed diagnoses. Each 10 ml fresh peripheral blood draw supplied the PBMCs. Study-level points and caveats: Among thyroid clonotypes expanded above 0.001, most also appeared in blood. The model anticipated ophthalmopathy a median about 7 months pre-onset.

In this sample, this clonotype turned up a few times. What it binds is unknown. The source of this sequence is a young woman with Graves' ophthalmopathy. V and J are TRBV7-9 and TRBJ1-1; D call uncertain. The sequenced sample consisted of blood. The CDR3 protein is CASRCPFCTEAFF. The DNA for the CDR3 is TGTGCCAGCAGATGTCCCTTCTGCACTGAAGCTTTCTTT.